Listed below are T cell receptor beta chains from one sample, sequenced in a study of response to subunit inactivated influenza vaccine. A single record per CDR3 protein comes from TCRdb applying MiXCR to the RT-PCR reads. Of over 800,000 distinct CDR3 sequences listed, less than 25% were seen once; the top ten hold about 10%. The sample in question was PBMCs from blood, obtained less than 6 days after vaccination. These receptors all stem from a man aged 50 or older who received an inactivated influenza vaccine. CDR3s include the opening cysteine and the closing phenylalanine or tryptophan. The order of the fields is J gene, V gene, CDR3 protein.

>TRBJ2-1|TRBV27
CASSPWTATEQFF
>TRBJ1-6|TRBV5-1
CASSLSGVSPLHF
>TRBJ2-1|TRBV9
CASSVEVLSYNEQFF
>TRBJ1-2|TRBV30
CAWQGTANYGYTF
>TRBJ1-1|TRBV6-6
CASSYGTGGEAFF
>TRBJ2-5|TRBV4-3
CASSQGGGGWETQYF
>TRBJ2-5|TRBV20-1
CSARDLGWEETQYF
>TRBJ2-1|TRBV27
CASSFLAGEGGYNEQFF
>TRBJ1-3|TRBV18
CASSSTGSSGNTIYF
>TRBJ2-1|TRBV12-3/TRBV12-4
CASRPPGQGSGGEQFF
>TRBJ2-7|TRBV7-2
CASSLFRAYEQYF
>TRBJ2-7|TRBV10-2
CASSGLLAGEQYF
>TRBJ1-6|TRBV3-1
CASSPGSGSDNSPLHF
>TRBJ2-7|TRBV12-3/TRBV12-4
CASSFRVSDEQYF
>TRBJ2-3|TRBV9
CASTTSGQGSTDTQYF
>TRBJ2-7|TRBV20-1
CSARDSGGYYEQYF
>TRBJ2-1|TRBV29-1
CSVGTSGVYNEQFF
>TRBJ1-2|TRBV6-5
CASSYTRTSNYGYTF
>TRBJ1-4|TRBV29-1
CSVGSRRDEKLFF
>TRBJ2-6|TRBV5-1
CASSLVGSALSGANVLTF
>TRBJ2-2|TRBV11-2
CASSLDVWLAGTTGELFF
>TRBJ1-1|TRBV19
CASSIDSHSGTEAFF
>TRBJ2-4|TRBV6-2/TRBV6-3
CASSYSGLNIQYF
>TRBJ2-2|TRBV6-4
CASSDSRNTGELFF
>TRBJ1-2|TRBV5-1
CASSVDPNYGYTF
>TRBJ2-7|TRBV6-1
CASTGNTYEQYF
>TRBJ1-6|TRBV7-9
CASSASGQGNSPLHF
>TRBJ2-1|TRBV20-1
CSARVPAGCQQFF
>TRBJ2-7|TRBV20-1
CSARDGTSGYSSYEQYF
>TRBJ2-7|TRBV10-2
CASGDDGGAYEQYF
>TRBJ2-3|TRBV18
CASSPRQGAHTDTQYF
>TRBJ2-7|TRBV12-3/TRBV12-4
CASSLSGAGYEQYF
>TRBJ2-5|TRBV28
CASARQETQYF
>TRBJ1-6|TRBV6-1
CASRRTGENSPLHF
>TRBJ2-1|TRBV24-1
CATSDFAGPEQFF
>TRBJ1-6|TRBV4-3
CASSQGQGGNSPLHF
>TRBJ1-1|TRBV5-1
CASSSGDSNTEAFF
>TRBJ2-7|TRBV5-1
CASSPAPDRPYEQYF
>TRBJ1-4|TRBV7-8
CASSLASEQDRLFF
>TRBJ2-2|TRBV5-1
CASSLRLVNTGELFF
>TRBJ2-2|TRBV4-2
CASSQGFSGNTGELFF
>TRBJ2-1|TRBV4-3
CASSHGLAGGEQFF
>TRBJ2-6|TRBV18
CASSPQYSGANVLTF
>TRBJ2-1|TRBV20-1
CSARDAGQVSYNEQFF
>TRBJ1-1|TRBV7-2
CASSFRKTVINTEAFF
>TRBJ2-1|TRBV7-2
CASSSLSTSGSHNEQFF
>TRBJ2-1|TRBV27
CASSSLPPIWEIEQFF
>TRBJ2-2|TRBV7-6
CASSPGTVTGELFF
>TRBJ2-1|TRBV7-9
CASSPGTSGGRQFF
>TRBJ1-5|TRBV2
CASNRELSNQPQHF
>TRBJ2-7|TRBV6-2/TRBV6-3
CASSYSFLIKYEQYF
>TRBJ2-1|TRBV7-8
CASSLLAGLHIMSSYNEQFF